This record concerns one TCR beta chain sequence. Its antigen is still unknown. The sample is drawn from a study of beta chain features in type 1 diabetes. Study overall: Age and gender were similar between patients and healthy donors, as were cell yields. Notes on the study in general: It was not settled here whether HLA type affects TCRB rearrangement. TCRB CDR3s were moderately but significantly shorter in Type 1 diabetes patients in all four CD4+ subsets.

Germline V CDR1 and CDR2: SGHVS, FQNEAQ. CDR3 length equals 15 residues. V dropped 5 bases and J dropped 0; count of bases not matched to a gene: 3. Every isolated RNA sample was fully reverse transcribed, so sequencing captured expressed TCRB transcripts. Profiled with immunoSEQ multiplex PCR; TCRdb holds only in-frame clones, not every one. The table records around 200,000 clones, approximately 13% of them present only once. This clonotype originated in a young woman in good health. The J gene is TRBJ2-3, the V gene TRBV7-8; 9 nucleotides agree with TRBD1. Input material: central memory CD4+ T cells from blood. Here the CDR3 DNA reads TGTGCCAGCAGCCGGGACAGGGATAGCACAGATACGCAGTATTTT. Residues: CASSRDRDSTDTQYF.